This T cell receptor beta chain was documented in a study of shared clonotypes between healthy human individuals. Study overall: With ages of 18 to 49, the donors were a couple of women and three men.

V was clipped by 2 bases and J by 4 bases, with 26 bases between them. The CDR3 length is 19 residues. Germline CDR1 and CDR2: LGHNA and YSLEER. On this clone: Its antigen is as yet unknown.

Profiling relied on immunoSEQ multiplex PCR, and the TCRdb table lists in-frame clones only, not all of them. The data show about 1.1 million clones, with around three quarters seen just once and under 0.65% held by the top ten. Study-wide points: A few donors had around 5% of their naive CD4 clonotypes in common. Researchers found naive subsets generally carried larger estimated richness than memory subsets.

The sample comprised memory CD4+ T cells from PBMCs. Regarding subset: CD45RA-negative fraction. The sequence was collected from a man aged 18 to 35 in good health. Some clones in this sample may be carry-over from other donors' samples. The chain uses TRBV4-3 and TRBJ1-1; weak D call: TRBD1 (6 bases). The CDR3 coding sequence is TGCGCCAGCAGCCAATACGTCAGCAGGGGTTCTGAGAGGGGCACTGAAGCTTTCTTT. Its translation is CASSQYVSRGSERGTEAFF.